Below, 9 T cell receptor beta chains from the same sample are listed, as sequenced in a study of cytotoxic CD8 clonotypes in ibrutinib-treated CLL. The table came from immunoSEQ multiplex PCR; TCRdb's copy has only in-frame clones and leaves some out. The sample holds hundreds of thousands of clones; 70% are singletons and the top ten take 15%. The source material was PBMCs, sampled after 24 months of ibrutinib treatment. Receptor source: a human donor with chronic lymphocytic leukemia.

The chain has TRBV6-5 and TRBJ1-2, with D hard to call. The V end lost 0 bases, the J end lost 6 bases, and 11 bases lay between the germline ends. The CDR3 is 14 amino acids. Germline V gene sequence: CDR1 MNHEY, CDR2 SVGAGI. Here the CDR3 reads CASSYSIDGDGYTF. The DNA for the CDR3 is TGTGCCAGCAGTTACTCGATTGATGGAGATGGCTACACCTTC.

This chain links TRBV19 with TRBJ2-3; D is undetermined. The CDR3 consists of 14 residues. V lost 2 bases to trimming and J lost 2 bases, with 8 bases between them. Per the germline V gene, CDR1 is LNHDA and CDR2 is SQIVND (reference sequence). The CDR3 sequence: CASSITTYTDTQYF. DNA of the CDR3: TGTGCCAGTAGTATAACCACGTACACAGATACGCAGTATTTT. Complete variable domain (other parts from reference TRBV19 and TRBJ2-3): DGGITQSPKYLFRKEGQNVTLSCEQNLNHDAMYWYRQDPGQGLRLIYYSQIVNDFQKGDIAEGYSVSREKKESFPLTVTSAQKNPTAFYLCASSITTYTDTQYFGPGTRLTVL.

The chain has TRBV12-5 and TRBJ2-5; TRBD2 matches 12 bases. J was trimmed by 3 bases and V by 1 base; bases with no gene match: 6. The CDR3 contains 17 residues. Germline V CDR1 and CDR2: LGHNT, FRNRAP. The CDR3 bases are TGTGCTAGTGGTTTGGGACTAGCGGGAGAGGCGGAAGAGACCCAGTACTTC. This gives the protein CASGLGLAGEAEETQYF.

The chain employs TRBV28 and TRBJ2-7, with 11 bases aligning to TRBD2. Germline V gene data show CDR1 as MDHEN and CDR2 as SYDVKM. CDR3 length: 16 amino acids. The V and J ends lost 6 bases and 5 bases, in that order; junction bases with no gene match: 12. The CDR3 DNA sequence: TGTGCCAGCAGCCCCCCTCGGCTAGCGGGAGGCCACGAGCAGTACTTC. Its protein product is CASSPPRLAGGHEQYF.

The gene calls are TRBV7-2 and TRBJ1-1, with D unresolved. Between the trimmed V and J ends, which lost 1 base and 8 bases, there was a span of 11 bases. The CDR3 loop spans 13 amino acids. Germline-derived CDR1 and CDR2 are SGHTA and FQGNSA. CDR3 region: CASSLGADREAFF. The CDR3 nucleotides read TGTGCCAGCAGCTTAGGCGCAGACCGGGAAGCTTTCTTT.

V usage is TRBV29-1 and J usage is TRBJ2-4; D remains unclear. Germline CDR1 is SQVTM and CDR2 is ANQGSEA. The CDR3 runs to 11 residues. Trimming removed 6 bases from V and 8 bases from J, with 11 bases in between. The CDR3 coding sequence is TGCAGCGTATCAATTGGCGACATTCAGTACTTC. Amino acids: CSVSIGDIQYF.

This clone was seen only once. For the CDR3, the DNA is TGTGCCAGCAGTGTCAGTACGGGGCCCAAGTACTTC. Translated, it gives CASSVSTGPKYF. V usage is TRBV7-2 and J usage is TRBJ2-5, with D perhaps matching TRBD1 or TRBD2 (5 bases each). CDR3 length equals 12 residues. Trimming left V 6 bases short and J 12 bases short, with 17 bases between. The germline CDR1 and CDR2 sequences are SGHTA and FQGNSA.

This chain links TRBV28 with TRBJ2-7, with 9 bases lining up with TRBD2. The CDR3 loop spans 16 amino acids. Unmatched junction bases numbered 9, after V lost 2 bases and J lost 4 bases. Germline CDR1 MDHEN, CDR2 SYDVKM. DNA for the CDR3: TGTGCCAGCAGTTTACGCACTAGCGGGCCCCTATACGAGCAGTACTTC. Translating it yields CASSLRTSGPLYEQYF.

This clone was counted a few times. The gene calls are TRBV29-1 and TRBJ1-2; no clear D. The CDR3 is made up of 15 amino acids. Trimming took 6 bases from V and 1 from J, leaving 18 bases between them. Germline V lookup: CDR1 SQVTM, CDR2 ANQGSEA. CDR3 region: CSVVLPGPLNYGYTF. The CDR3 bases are TGCAGCGTGGTATTACCCGGACCTCTTAACTATGGCTACACCTTC.